This T cell receptor (beta chain) stems from a study of human T cells and chemical hapten exposure. TCRdb called the RACE reads again in MiXCR, with one record for every CDR3 protein. This table holds about 190,000 distinct CDR3 sequences, around a quarter found once. The V end lost 2 bases, the J end lost 7 bases, and 8 bases lay between the germline ends. The CDR3 spans 11 residues. In germline, CDR1 is SQVTM, CDR2 ANQGSEA. Specified time point: patch test 3, about 24 weeks after DPC sensitization. Treatment specified: therapeutic diphenylcyclopropenone sensitization with weekly scalp DPC. The material sequenced was whole blood, taken in connection with sensitization to the hapten diphenylcyclopropenone (DPC). The chain recombines TRBV29-1 with TRBJ1-1; no clear D gene. The receptor was isolated from a woman aged 40 to 55 with alopecia areata. Some clones in this sample may be carry-over from other donors' samples. The CDR3 spells CSVEFTIEAFF. CDR3 DNA: TGCAGCGTTGAATTTACTATTGAAGCTTTCTTT.